The 28 T cell receptor beta chains given below trace back to one sample, sequenced in a study of blood T cell repertoires in COVID-19. Assay used: immunoSEQ multiplex PCR; TCRdb lists only in-frame clones, some missing. This table holds about 210,000 clones, approximately 90% found once. Sequencing used peripheral blood. The receptors were gathered from a man in his forties with acute or convalescent COVID-19.

The rearrangement links TRBV23-1 to TRBJ2-6; D perhaps matches TRBD1 (6 bases). TRBV23-1 is flagged as an ORF with uncertain function. The CDR3 is 20 residues long. V shed 0 bases and J shed 2 bases, with 20 bases lying between them. This CDR3 reads CASSQSISAGVPPGANVLTF. CDR3 in DNA: TGCGCCAGCAGTCAATCGATCTCTGCAGGGGTTCCCCCTGGGGCCAACGTCCTGACTTTC.

The chain joins TRBV19 to TRBJ2-3; no clear D gene. CDR3 length: 15 amino acids. V was trimmed by 4 bases and J by 4 bases, leaving 15 bases between them. Germline loops: CDR1 LNHDA, CDR2 SQIVND (reference sequence). CDR3 nucleotides: TGTGCCAGTAGTACCTCTCTGGGCCCCCCAGATACGCAGTATTTT. Protein sequence: CASSTSLGPPDTQYF.

This clone has more than one count but fewer than ten. The chain combines TRBV7-8 with TRBJ2-1, with D possibly matching TRBD2 (6 bases). V was shortened by 5 bases and J by 2 bases, with 13 bases between the two germline ends. CDR3 length equals 15 residues. Germline V gives CDR1 SGHVS, CDR2 FQNEAQ. This CDR3 is CASSESGRPYNEQFF. CDR3 nucleotides: TGTGCCAGCAGCGAGAGCGGGCGCCCCTACAATGAGCAGTTCTTC. Drawing the rest from reference TRBV7-8 and TRBJ2-1, the complete variable domain is GAGVSQSPRYKVAKRGQDVALRCDPISGHVSLFWYQQALGQGPEFLTYFQNEAQLDKSGLPSDRFFAERPEGSVSTLKIQRTQQEDSAVYLCASSESGRPYNEQFFGPGTRLTVL.

The chain is built from TRBV24-1 and TRBJ1-1; D remains ambiguous. The germline V gene has CDR1 KGHDR and CDR2 SFDVKD. This CDR3 comprises 14 residues. V gave up 2 bases and J gave up 2 bases, with 8 bases separating them. For the CDR3, the DNA is TGTGCCACCAGTGATTCCCGAACTAACACTGAAGCTTTCTTT. This encodes CATSDSRTNTEAFF.

This chain joins TRBV27 and TRBJ2-6, with D maybe TRBD1 (6 bases). V was clipped by 3 bases and J by 5 bases, with 17 bases between them. This CDR3 is built from 17 residues. Germline CDR1 reads MNHEY; CDR2 reads SMNVEV (reference sequence). CDR3 amino acids: CASSLGTRAPRANVLTF. CDR3 coding DNA: TGTGCCAGCAGTTTGGGGACAAGGGCCCCTCGGGCCAACGTCCTGACTTTC.

This clone appeared once. This sequence joins TRBV9 and TRBJ2-2; 8 nucleotides align to TRBD2. CDR3 size: 15 residues. V lost 3 bases and J lost 6; bases outside the gene matches: 7. Germline lookup yields CDR1 SGDLS and CDR2 YYNGEE. The CDR3, as DNA: TGTGCCAGCAGCGATAGCGGGATGTCGTCCGGGGAGCTGTTTTTT. This codes for CASSDSGMSSGELFF.

Points on this clone: One end of the junction varies from germline; a read error may be responsible. This chain links TRBV7-7 with TRBJ2-1, with 7 bases aligning to TRBD2. The germline V gene has CDR1 SSHAT and CDR2 FNYEAQ (reference sequence). This CDR3 comprises 17 residues. The CDR3 coding sequence is TGTGCTAGCAGCTTAGCTGTAGGTAGCGGGCAGTACAATGAGCAGTTCTTC. Translation gives CASSLAVGSGQYNEQFF.

The rearrangement uses TRBV4-2 and TRBJ1-6; 7 positions match TRBD1. V was pared by 4 bases and J by 4 bases, with 4 bases of the junction left unmatched. Germline values: CDR1 LGHNA, CDR2 YNFKEQ. This CDR3 has 15 amino acids. The CDR3 region is CASSPSGQYNSPLHF. The CDR3 nucleotides are TGTGCCAGCAGCCCCTCGGGACAGTATAATTCACCCCTCCACTTT.

The chain recombines TRBV11-3 with TRBJ2-7; 7 positions match TRBD1. Germline trimming cut 5 bases from V and 9 bases from J; bases unmatched to any gene: 16. There are 15 residues in the CDR3. Germline CDR1 reads SGHNT; CDR2 reads YENEEA. The DNA for the CDR3 is TGTGCCAGCAGCGCCGCCGGGACAGCCACTACGACGCAGTACTTC. The encoded protein is CASSAAGTATTTQYF.

This clone was recorded a few times. The chain carries TRBV5-1 and TRBJ1-1, with 7 nucleotides matching TRBD1. The germline gives CDR1 SGHRS, CDR2 YFSETQ. V trimming: 3 bases; J trimming: 4 bases; junction bases outside the gene matches: 3. The CDR3 loop spans 13 amino acids. The CDR3 DNA reads as TGCGCCAGCAGCTACGACAGGGCCACTGAAGCTTTCTTT. It codes for CASSYDRATEAFF.

The chain recombines TRBV6-2 or TRBV6-3 with TRBJ1-2; a possible D gene is TRBD1 (6 bases). The CDR3 consists of 13 residues. V was shortened by 6 bases and J by 6 bases, with 14 bases between the two germline ends. Germline CDR1 reads MNHEY; CDR2 reads SVGEGT. The chain's CDR3 is CASSEQGRDGYTF. The DNA of the CDR3 is TGTGCCAGCAGCGAACAGGGTCGGGATGGCTACACCTTC.

This chain links TRBV7-6 with TRBJ1-2, with 9 bases aligning to TRBD1. V lost 1 base, J lost 2 bases, and 5 bases stayed unmatched. CDR3 length: 16 residues. Germline V gene data show CDR1 as SGHVS and CDR2 as FNYEAQ. CDR3 nucleotide sequence: TGTGCCAGCAGCTTAGGGACAGGGGCAGTAAACTATGGCTACACCTTC. It encodes CASSLGTGAVNYGYTF.

The J gene is TRBJ2-1, the V gene TRBV6-5, with 9 bases lining up with TRBD2. The ends lost 6 bases at V and 3 bases at J; junction bases unmatched: 6. Germline CDR1 is MNHEY and CDR2 is SVGAGI. The CDR3 length is 15 residues. In DNA form, the CDR3 reads TGTGCCAGCAGCCCGGGACTAGCAGACTACAATGAGCAGTTCTTC. Residues: CASSPGLADYNEQFF.

This chain links TRBV9 with TRBJ2-5; D remains ambiguous. Germline loops: CDR1 SGDLS, CDR2 YYNGEE. Trimming removed 0 bases from V and 2 bases from J, with 5 bases in between. This CDR3 spans 13 amino acids. The DNA of the CDR3 is TGTGCCAGCAGCGTAGTCCCGCAAGAGACCCAGTACTTC. Its protein product is CASSVVPQETQYF.

The rearrangement joins TRBV15 to TRBJ2-3; D might be TRBD2 (7 bases). The V end was cut by 8 bases, the J end by 1 base, with 16 bases between. The CDR3 extends over 15 amino acids. The V gene's germline CDR1 is LNHNV and CDR2 YYDKDF (reference sequence). Here the CDR3 DNA reads TGTGCCACCCGGCGGGGGCACGGTGGCACAGATACGCAGTATTTT. This gives the protein CATRRGHGGTDTQYF.

V and J are TRBV9 and TRBJ2-7; D gene uncertain. The ends were cut back, 4 bases at V and 2 bases at J, with 16 bases in the middle. The CDR3 sequence is 15 residues long. From germline, CDR1 is SGDLS and CDR2 YYNGEE. The CDR3 region is CASSPSSGFAYEQYF. The CDR3 region has the DNA TGTGCCAGCAGCCCGAGTTCGGGTTTCGCCTACGAGCAGTACTTC.

The chain carries TRBV23-1 and TRBJ1-2, with D possibly matching TRBD1 (5 bases). TRBV23-1 is known as an ORF, though its function is uncertain. The CDR3 consists of 19 residues. V was pared by 3 bases and J by 3 bases, with 26 bases between. The CDR3 region is CASSHSECGRDSQDYGYTF. The CDR3 DNA reads as TGCGCCAGCAGTCATAGCGAGTGTGGTAGGGACTCTCAAGACTATGGCTACACCTTC.

This clone was observed a single time. This rearrangement joins TRBV6-1 to TRBJ2-7; D may be TRBD1 (6 bases). The V and J ends lost 4 bases and 0 bases respectively, with 19 bases between them. CDR1 is MNHNS and CDR2 is SASEGT in the germline V gene. The CDR3 totals 17 residues. Here the CDR3 reads CASSGIPGQGTSYEQYF. CDR3 DNA sequence: TGTGCCAGCAGTGGAATTCCGGGGCAGGGGACCTCCTACGAGCAGTACTTC.

This sequence joins TRBV7-2 and TRBJ2-7, with 8 bases that match TRBD1. CDR3 length: 14 amino acids. V shed 5 bases, J shed 5 bases, and the junction held 8 bases outside the gene matches. Germline V gene lookup returns CDR1 SGHTA and CDR2 FQGNSA. The CDR3 loop reads CASSPQQGVDEQYF. In nucleotides, the CDR3 is TGTGCCAGCAGCCCACAACAGGGGGTGGACGAGCAGTACTTC.

The gene calls are TRBV30 and TRBJ1-2; the match to TRBD1 covers 7 bases. This CDR3 region has 16 residues. Per germline, CDR1 GTSNPN and CDR2 SVGIG (reference sequence). V lost 0 bases to trimming and J lost 4 bases; unmatched junction nucleotides: 11. The CDR3, as DNA: TGTGCCTGGAGTGTGAGGGGGCAGGCGGCGATCTATGGCTACACCTTC. As protein: CAWSVRGQAAIYGYTF.

This chain uses TRBV29-1 with TRBJ2-2; tentatively, D is TRBD2 (6 bases). The CDR3 spans 12 residues. Germline CDR1 is SQVTM and CDR2 is ANQGSEA. The V and J ends lost 4 bases and 5 bases respectively, with 8 bases between them. CDR3 region: CSVVEGTGELFF. CDR3 coding DNA: TGCAGCGTTGTGGAGGGGACCGGGGAGCTGTTTTTT.

This chain links TRBV29-1 with TRBJ2-5; the match to TRBD2 covers 11 bases. The CDR3 runs to 16 residues. The V and J ends lost 5 bases and 3 bases, in that order; junction bases with no gene match: 11. The germline CDR1 and CDR2 sequences are SQVTM and ANQGSEA. CDR3 region: CSVKPTGTSGEETQYF. The CDR3 DNA reads TGCAGCGTTAAGCCCACCGGGACTAGCGGTGAAGAGACCCAGTACTTC.

V and J are TRBV9 and TRBJ1-3; 8 bases align to TRBD1. Unmatched junction bases numbered 10, after V lost 7 bases and J lost 4 bases. The length of the CDR3 is 15 residues. Germline CDR1 reads SGDLS; CDR2 reads YYNGEE. In nucleotides, the CDR3 is TGTGCCAGCCAGTCAAGACAGGGGATCGGAAACACCATATATTTT. This encodes CASQSRQGIGNTIYF.

The chain carries TRBV12-3 or TRBV12-4 and TRBJ1-4; 9 nucleotides align to TRBD1. V lost 8 bases and J lost 8; bases outside the gene matches: 6. The CDR3 is 13 amino acids. CDR3 protein: CASGQGMGEKLFF. The DNA of the CDR3 is TGTGCCAGCGGACAGGGGATGGGGGAAAAACTGTTTTTT.

The genes are TRBV18 and TRBJ2-7, with 9 nucleotides matching TRBD1. The germline V gene encodes CDR1 KGHSH and CDR2 LQKENI. V trimming: 5 bases; J trimming: 3 bases; junction bases outside the gene matches: 8. The CDR3 totals 15 residues. This chain's CDR3 is CASSTGQGMGYEQYF. The CDR3 DNA reads TGTGCCAGCTCAACCGGACAGGGGATGGGCTACGAGCAGTACTTC.

This chain uses TRBV27 with TRBJ2-2, with a weak D call TRBD1 (6 bases). This CDR3 region has 15 residues. CDR1 and CDR2 (germline): MNHEY, SMNVEV (reference sequence). The V end was cut by 5 bases, the J end by 3 bases, with 13 bases between. CDR3 residues: CASSPGQTHTGELFF. The CDR3 nucleotides read TGTGCCAGCAGTCCCGGACAGACACACACCGGGGAGCTGTTTTTT.

The rearrangement joins TRBV6-2 or TRBV6-3 to TRBJ2-1, with 13 bases fitting TRBD2. J gave up 6 bases and V 5 bases, and 10 bases lay outside the gene matches. This CDR3 has 17 amino acids. The germline CDR1 and CDR2 sequences are MNHEY and SVGEGT. In DNA form, the CDR3 reads TGTGCCAGCAGTCCCCGGACTAGCGGGGGAATTGTCAATGAGCAGTTCTTC. Translation gives CASSPRTSGGIVNEQFF.

The chain links TRBV7-2 to TRBJ1-4, with D tentatively TRBD1 (5 bases). In germline, CDR1 is SGHTA, CDR2 FQGNSA. V lost 6 bases, J lost 7 bases, and 15 bases lay in between. There are 14 residues in the CDR3. Written as DNA, the CDR3 is TGTGCCAGCAGGTCTGGAGGAGGGACTGAAAAACTGTTTTTT. It is translated as CASRSGGGTEKLFF.